This T cell receptor (beta chain) came from a study of control samples from healthy donors and cancer patients. The CDR3 totals 15 residues. CDR1 and CDR2 from the germline V gene are SGDLS and YYNGEE. V lost 0 bases and J lost 0, with 9 bases in between. Only in-frame clones appear in the TCRdb table, and some are missing; sequencing was by immunoSEQ multiplex PCR. The sample lists under 150,000 clones, approximately 91% occurring once. This clone was recorded a few times. The specimen sequenced was blood. The sequence was obtained from a man aged 25-45 years in good health. This chain joins TRBV9 and TRBJ2-5; maybe TRBD1 (5 bases). CDR3 sequence: CASSVGAGHQETQYF. The CDR3 nucleotides are TGTGCCAGCAGCGTAGGGGCAGGGCACCAAGAGACCCAGTACTTC.